This entry concerns a single T cell receptor (beta chain). Its specificity is not known. A second PCR, run for 7 to 11 cycles, used a sample-barcoded 5' primer plus a J-beta primer mix. The template-switch adaptor was a 5' adaptor with 12 random nucleotides. It tagged each cDNA molecule. TCRdb itself ran the 5' RACE reads through MiXCR, one entry per CDR3 protein. Counted here are more than 700,000 distinct CDR3 sequences, about 53% occurring once; the ten biggest clones make up about two fifths. Donors were healthy Caucasian individuals from Russia aged about 6 to 100. The data originate from a study of blood T cells in healthy people across ages. Study observations and caveats: The recorded TCR beta diversity per million T cells decreased in a roughly linear manner with age.

The V gene lost 11 bases and the J gene lost 5 bases, with 15 bases spanning the gap. CDR3 length: 12 amino acids. Germline V lookup: CDR1 ENHRY, CDR2 SYGVKD. The chain has TRBV10-3 and TRBJ1-2, with a possible D match to TRBD1 (5 bases). Sequenced material: blood. This TCR was recovered from an elderly man in good health. The CDR3 bases are TGTGCCGTCATAGACAGAGCGTATGGCTACACCTTC. Protein sequence: CAVIDRAYGYTF.